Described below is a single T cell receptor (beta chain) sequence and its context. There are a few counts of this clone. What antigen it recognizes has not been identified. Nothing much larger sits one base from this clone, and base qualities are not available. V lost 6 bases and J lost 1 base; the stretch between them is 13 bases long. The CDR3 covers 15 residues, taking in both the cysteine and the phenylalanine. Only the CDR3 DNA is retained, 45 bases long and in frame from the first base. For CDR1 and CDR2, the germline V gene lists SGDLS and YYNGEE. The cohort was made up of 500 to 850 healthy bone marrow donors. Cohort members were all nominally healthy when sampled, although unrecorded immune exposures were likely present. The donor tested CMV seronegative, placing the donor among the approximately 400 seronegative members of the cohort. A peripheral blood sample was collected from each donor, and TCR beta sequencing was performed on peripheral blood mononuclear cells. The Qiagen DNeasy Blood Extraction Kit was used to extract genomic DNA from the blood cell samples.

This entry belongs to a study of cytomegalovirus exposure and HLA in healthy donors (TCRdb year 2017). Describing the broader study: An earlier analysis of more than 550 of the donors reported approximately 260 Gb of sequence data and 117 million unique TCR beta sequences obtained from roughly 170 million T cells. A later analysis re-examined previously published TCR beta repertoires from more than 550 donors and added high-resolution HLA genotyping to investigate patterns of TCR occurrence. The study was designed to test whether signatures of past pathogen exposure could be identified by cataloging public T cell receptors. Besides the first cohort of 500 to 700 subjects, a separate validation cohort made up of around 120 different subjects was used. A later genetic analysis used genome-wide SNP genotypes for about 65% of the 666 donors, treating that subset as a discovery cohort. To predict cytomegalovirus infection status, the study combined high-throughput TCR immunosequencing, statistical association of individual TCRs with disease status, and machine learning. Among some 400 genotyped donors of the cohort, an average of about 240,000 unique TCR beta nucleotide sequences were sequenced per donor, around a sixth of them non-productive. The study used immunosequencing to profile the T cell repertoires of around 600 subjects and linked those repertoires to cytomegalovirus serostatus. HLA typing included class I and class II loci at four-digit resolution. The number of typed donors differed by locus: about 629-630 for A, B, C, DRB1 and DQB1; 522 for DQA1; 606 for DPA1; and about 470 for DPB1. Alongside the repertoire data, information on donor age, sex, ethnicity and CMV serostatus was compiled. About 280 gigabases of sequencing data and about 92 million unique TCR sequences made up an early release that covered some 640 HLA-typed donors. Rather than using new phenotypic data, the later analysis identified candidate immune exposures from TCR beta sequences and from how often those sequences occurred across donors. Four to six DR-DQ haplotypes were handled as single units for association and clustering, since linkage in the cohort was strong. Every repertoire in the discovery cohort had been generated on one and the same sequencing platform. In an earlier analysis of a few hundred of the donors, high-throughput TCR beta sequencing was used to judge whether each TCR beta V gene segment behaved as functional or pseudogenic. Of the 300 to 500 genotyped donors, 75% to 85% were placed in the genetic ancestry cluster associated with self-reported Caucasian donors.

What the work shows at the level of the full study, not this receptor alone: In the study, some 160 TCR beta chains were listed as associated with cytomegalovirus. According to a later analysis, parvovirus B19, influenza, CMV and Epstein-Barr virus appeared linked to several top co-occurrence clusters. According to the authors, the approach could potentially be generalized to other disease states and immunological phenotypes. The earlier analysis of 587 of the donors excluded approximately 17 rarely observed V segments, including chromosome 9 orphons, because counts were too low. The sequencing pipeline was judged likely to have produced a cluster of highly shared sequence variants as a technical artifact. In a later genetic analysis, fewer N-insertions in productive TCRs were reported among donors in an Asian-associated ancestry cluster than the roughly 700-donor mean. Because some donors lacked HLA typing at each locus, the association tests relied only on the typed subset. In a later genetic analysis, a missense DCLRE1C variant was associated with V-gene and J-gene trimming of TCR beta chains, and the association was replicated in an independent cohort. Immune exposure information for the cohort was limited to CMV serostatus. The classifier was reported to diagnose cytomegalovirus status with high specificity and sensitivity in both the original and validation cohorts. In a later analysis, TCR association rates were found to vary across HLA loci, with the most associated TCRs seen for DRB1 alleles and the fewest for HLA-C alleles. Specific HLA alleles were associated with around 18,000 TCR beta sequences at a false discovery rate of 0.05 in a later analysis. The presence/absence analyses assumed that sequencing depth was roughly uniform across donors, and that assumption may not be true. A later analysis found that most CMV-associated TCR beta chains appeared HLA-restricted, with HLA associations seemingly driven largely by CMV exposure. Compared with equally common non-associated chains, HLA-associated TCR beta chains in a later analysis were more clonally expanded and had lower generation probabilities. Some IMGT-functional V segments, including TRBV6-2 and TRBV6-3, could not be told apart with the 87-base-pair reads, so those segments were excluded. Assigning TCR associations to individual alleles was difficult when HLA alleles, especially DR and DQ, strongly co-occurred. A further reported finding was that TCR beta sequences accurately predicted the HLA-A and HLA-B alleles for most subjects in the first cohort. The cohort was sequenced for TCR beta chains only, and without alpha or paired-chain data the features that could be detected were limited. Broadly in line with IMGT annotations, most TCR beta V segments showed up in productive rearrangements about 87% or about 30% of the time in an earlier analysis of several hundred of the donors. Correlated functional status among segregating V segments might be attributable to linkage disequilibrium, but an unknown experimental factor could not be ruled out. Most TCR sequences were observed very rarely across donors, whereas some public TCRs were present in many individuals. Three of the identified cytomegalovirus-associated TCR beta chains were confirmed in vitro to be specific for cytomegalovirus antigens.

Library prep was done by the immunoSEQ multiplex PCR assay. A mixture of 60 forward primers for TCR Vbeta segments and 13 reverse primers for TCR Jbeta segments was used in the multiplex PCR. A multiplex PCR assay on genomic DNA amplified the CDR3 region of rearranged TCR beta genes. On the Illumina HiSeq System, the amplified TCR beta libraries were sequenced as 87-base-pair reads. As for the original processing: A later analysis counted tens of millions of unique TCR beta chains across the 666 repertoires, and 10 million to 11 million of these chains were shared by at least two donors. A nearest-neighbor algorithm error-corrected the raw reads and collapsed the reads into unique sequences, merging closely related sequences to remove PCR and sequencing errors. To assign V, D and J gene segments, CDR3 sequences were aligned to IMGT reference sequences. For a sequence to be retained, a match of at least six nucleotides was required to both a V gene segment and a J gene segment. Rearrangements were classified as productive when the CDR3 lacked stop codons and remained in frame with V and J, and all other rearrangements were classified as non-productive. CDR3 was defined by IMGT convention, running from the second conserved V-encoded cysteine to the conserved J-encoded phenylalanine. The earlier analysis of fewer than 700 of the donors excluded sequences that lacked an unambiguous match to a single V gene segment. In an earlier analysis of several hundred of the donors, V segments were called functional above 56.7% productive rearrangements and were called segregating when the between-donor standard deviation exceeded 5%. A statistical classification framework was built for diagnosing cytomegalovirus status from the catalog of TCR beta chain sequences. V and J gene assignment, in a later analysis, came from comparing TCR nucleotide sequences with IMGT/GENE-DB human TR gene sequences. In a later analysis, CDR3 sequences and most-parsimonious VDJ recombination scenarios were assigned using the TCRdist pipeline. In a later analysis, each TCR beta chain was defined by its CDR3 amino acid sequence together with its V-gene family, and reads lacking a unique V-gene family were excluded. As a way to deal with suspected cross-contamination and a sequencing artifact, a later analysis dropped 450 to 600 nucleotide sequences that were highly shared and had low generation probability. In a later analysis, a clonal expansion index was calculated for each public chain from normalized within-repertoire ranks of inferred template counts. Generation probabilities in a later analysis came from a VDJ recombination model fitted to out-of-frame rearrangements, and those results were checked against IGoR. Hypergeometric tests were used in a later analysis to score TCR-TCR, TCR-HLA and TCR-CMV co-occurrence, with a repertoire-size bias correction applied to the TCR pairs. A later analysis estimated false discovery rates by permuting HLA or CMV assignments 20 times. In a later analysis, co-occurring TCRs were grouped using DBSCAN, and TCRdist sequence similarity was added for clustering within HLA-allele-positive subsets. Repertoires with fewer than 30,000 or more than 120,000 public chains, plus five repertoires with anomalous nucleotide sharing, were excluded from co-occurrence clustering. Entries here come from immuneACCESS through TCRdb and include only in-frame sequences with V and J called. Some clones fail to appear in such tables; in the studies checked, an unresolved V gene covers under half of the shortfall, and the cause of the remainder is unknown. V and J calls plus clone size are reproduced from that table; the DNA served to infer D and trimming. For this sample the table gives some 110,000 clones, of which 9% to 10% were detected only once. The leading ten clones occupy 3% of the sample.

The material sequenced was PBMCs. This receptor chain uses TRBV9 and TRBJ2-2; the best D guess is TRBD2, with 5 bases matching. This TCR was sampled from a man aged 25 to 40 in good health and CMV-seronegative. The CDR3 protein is CASTSGGRNTGELFF. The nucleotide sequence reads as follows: TGTGCCAGCACCAGCGGTGGCAGGAACACCGGGGAGCTGTTTTTT.